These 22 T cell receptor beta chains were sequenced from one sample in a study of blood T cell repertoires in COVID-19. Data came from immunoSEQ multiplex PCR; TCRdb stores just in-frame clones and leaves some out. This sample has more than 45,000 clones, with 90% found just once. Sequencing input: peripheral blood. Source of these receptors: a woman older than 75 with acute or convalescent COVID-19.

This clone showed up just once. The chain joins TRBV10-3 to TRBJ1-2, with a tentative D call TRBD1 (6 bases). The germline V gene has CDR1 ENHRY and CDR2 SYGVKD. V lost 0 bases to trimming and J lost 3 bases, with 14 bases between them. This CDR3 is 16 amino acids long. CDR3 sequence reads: CAISESGGREHYGYTF. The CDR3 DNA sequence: TGTGCCATCAGTGAGTCGGGGGGGCGCGAGCACTATGGCTACACCTTC.

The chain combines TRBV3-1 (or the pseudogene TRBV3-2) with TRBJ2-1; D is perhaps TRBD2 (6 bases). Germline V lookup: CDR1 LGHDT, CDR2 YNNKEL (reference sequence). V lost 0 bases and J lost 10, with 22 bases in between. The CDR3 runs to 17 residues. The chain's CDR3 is CASSQDLGTGYNEEQFF. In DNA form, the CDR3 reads TGTGCCAGCAGCCAAGATCTAGGGACTGGCTACAATGAGGAGCAGTTCTTC.

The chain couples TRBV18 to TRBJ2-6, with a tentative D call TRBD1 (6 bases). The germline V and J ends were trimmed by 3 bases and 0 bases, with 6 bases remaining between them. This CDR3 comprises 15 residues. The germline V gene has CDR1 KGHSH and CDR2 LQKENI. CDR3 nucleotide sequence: TGTGCCAGCTCACCGACAGGCTCTGGGGCCAACGTCCTGACTTTC. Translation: CASSPTGSGANVLTF.

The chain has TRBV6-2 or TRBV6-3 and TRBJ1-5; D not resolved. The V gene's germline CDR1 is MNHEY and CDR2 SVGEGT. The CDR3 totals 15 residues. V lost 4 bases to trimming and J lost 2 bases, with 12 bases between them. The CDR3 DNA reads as TGTGCCAGCAGTTCGGGGAGGGCGGGCAATCAGCCCCAGCATTTT. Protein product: CASSSGRAGNQPQHF.

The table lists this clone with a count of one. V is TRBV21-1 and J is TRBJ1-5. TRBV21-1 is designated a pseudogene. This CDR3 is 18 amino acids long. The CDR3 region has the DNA TGTGCCAGCAGCAAAGCCGCCGGGGGGGACTCTAGCAATCAGCCCCAGCATTTT. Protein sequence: CASSKAAGGDSSNQPQHF.

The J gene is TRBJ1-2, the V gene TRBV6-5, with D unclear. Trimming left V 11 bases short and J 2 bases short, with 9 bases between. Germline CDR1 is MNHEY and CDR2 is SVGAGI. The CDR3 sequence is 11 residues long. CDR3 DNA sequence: TGTGCCCGTCCCCGGAACTATGGCTACACCTTC. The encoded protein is CARPRNYGYTF.

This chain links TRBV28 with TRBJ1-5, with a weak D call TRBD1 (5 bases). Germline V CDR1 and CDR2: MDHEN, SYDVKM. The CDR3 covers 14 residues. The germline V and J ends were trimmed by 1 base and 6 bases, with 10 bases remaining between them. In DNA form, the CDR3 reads TGTGCCAGCAGTTTATTGGAGGGGTCTCAGCCCCAGCATTTT. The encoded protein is CASSLLEGSQPQHF.

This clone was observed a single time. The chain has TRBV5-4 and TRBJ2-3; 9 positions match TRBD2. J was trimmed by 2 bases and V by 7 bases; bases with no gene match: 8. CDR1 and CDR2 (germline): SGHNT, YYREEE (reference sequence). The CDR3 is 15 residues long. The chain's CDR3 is CASRRSSGTTDTQYF. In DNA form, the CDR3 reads TGTGCCAGCCGACGGTCTAGCGGGACCACAGATACGCAGTATTTT.

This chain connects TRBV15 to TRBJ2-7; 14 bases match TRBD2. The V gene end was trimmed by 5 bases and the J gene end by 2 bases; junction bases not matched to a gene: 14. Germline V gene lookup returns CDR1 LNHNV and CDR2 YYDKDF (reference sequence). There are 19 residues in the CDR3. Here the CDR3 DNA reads TGTGCCACCAGCCCCCGCGGGACTAGCGGGAGAGGTACCCCCTACGAGCAGTACTTC. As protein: CATSPRGTSGRGTPYEQYF.

CDR3: CASSLFLLGASYEQYF. For the CDR3, the DNA is TGTGCCAGCAGCTTGTTTCTCCTGGGGGCTTCCTACGAGCAGTACTTC. The V call is TRBV5-6, the J call TRBJ2-7, with D possibly TRBD1 on 6 matching bases. In germline, CDR1 is SGHDT, CDR2 YYEEEE. The CDR3 is 16 residues long. With 1 base removed from V and 1 base from J, the gap between germline ends came to 15 bases.

The CDR3 is CSVTAGTTNTEAFF. The DNA for the CDR3 is TGCAGCGTAACTGCCGGGACAACGAACACTGAAGCTTTCTTT. This chain connects TRBV29-1 to TRBJ1-1; a weak D match, TRBD1 (6 bases). Trimming took 6 bases from V and 1 from J, leaving 15 bases between them. Germline CDR1 is SQVTM and CDR2 is ANQGSEA. This CDR3 region has 14 residues.

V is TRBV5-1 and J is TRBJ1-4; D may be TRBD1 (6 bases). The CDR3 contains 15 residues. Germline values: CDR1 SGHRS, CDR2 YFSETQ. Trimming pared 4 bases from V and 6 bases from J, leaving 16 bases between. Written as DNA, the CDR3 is TGCGCCAGCAGCCCCCCGGTTGCAGGGGATGAAAAACTGTTTTTT. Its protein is CASSPPVAGDEKLFF.

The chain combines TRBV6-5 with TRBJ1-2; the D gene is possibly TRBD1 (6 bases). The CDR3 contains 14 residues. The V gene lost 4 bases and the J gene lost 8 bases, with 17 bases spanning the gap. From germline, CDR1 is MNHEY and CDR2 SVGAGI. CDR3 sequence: CASSSSNRVGGYTF. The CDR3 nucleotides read TGTGCCAGCAGTTCCTCCAACAGGGTCGGCGGCTACACCTTC.

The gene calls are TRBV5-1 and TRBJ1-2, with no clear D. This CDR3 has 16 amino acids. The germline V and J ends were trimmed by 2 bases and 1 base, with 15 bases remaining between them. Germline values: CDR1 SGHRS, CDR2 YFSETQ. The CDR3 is CASSFGDRVLNYGYTF. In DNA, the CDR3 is TGCGCCAGCAGCTTCGGGGATCGGGTCCTTAACTATGGCTACACCTTC. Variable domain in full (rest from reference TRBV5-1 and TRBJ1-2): KAGVTQTPRYLIKTRGQQVTLSCSPISGHRSVSWYQQTPGQGLQFLFEYFSETQRNKGNFPGRFSGRQFSNSRSEMNVSTLELGDSALYLCASSFGDRVLNYGYTFGSGTRLTVV.

CDR3 sequence reads: CASSRDSSNYGYTF. The CDR3 bases are TGCGCCAGCAGTCGGGACAGCTCTAACTATGGCTACACCTTC. The rearrangement joins TRBV5-1 to TRBJ1-2; TRBD1 aligns across 7 bases. CDR1 SGHRS and CDR2 YFSETQ come from the germline V gene. The V and J ends lost 5 bases and 0 bases, in that order; junction bases with no gene match: 4. The CDR3 sequence is 14 residues long.

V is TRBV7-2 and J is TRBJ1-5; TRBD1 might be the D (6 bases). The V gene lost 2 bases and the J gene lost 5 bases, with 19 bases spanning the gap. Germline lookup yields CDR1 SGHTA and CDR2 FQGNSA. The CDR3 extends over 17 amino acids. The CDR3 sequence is CASSLNEFGTPYQPQHF. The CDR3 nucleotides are TGTGCCAGCAGCTTAAACGAATTTGGGACACCATATCAGCCCCAGCATTTT.

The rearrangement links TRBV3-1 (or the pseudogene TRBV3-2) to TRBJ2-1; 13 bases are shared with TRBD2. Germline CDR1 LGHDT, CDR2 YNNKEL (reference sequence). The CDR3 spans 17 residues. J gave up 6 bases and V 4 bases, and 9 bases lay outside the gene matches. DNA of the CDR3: TGTGCCAGCAGCCTAGGACTAGCGGGAGCGTGGGGCAATGAGCAGTTCTTC. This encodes CASSLGLAGAWGNEQFF.

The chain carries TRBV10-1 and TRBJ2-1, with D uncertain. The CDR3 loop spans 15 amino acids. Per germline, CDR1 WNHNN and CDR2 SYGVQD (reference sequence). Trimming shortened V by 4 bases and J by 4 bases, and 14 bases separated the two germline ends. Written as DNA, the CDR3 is TGCGCCAGCAGTGTGGCGACAACAACTTACAATGAGCAGTTCTTC. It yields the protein CASSVATTTYNEQFF.

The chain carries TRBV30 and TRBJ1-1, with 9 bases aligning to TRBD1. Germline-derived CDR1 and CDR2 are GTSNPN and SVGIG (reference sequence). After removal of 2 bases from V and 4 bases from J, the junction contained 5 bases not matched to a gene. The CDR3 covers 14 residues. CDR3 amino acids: CAWSTGQGGTEAFF. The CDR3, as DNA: TGTGCCTGGAGTACGGGACAGGGTGGCACTGAAGCTTTCTTT.

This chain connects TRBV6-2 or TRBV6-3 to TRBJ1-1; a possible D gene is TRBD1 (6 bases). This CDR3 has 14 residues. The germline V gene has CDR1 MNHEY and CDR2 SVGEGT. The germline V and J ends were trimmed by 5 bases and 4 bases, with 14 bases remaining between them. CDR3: CASSPSRGFTEAFF. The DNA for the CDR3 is TGTGCCAGCAGTCCCTCCAGGGGATTCACTGAAGCTTTCTTT.

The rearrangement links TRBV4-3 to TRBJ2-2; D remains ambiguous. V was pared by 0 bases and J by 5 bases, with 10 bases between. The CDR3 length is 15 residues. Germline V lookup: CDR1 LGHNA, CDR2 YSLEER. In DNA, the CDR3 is TGCGCCAGCAGCCAAGATTTGGGCCGGACCGGGGAGCTGTTTTTT. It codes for CASSQDLGRTGELFF.

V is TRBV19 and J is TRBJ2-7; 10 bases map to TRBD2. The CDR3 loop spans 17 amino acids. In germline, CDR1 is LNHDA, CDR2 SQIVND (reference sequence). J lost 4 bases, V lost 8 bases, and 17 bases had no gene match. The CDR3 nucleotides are TGTGCCAGTGCACGAAATGCAGCGGGAGGGCCGGGTTACGAGCAGTACTTC. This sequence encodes CASARNAAGGPGYEQYF. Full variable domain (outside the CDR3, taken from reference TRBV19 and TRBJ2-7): DGGITQSPKYLFRKEGQNVTLSCEQNLNHDAMYWYRQDPGQGLRLIYYSQIVNDFQKGDIAEGYSVSREKKESFPLTVTSAQKNPTAFYLCASARNAAGGPGYEQYFGPGTRLTVT.